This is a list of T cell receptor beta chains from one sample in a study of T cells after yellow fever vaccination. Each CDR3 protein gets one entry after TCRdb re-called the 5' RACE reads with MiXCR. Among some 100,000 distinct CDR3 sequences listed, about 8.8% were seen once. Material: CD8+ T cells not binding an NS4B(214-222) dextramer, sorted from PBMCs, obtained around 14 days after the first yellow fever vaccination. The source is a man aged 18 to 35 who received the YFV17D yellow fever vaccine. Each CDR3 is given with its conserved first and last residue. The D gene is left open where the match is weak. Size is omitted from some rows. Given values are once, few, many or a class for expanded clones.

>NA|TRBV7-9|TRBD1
CASTPEGDRWFEAFF
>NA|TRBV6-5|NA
CASSYFRGSSTEAFF
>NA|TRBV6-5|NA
CASSYGAGETDTQYF
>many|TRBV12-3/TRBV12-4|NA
CASSLEGFGNQPQHF
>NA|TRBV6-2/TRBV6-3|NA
CASSWVNNEQFF
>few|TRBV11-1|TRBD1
CASSFDGGQGARNTEAFF
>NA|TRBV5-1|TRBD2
CASSLVAGGPYNEQFF
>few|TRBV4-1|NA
CASSQVGQSAPLHF
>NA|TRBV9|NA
CASSVDRGRHGYTF
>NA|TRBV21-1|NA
CASYGDSPLHF
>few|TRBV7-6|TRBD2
CASSRTSGPAGEQFF
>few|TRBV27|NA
CASSSPSPDTQYF
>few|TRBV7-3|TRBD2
CASSSVPGLAGFGELFF
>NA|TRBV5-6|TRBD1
CASRAGTGRPTQYF
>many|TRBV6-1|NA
CASSEMAGNEQFF
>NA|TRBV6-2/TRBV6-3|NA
CASSYPDHNEQFF
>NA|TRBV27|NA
CASSFTSLYEQYF
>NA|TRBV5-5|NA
CASSLGQHQQETQYF
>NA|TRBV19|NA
CASSTPAGQSRRPQHF
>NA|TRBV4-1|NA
CASGDGGHTGELFF
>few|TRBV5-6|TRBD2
CASRGGKGYEQYF
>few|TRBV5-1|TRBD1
CASSYTGQGVREQFF
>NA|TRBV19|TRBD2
CASSGISGNEQFF
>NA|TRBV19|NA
CASSSRDGGGNTQYF
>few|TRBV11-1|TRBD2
CASSLLAGGSGGTDTQYF
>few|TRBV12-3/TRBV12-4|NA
CASSAVIGGSGQFF
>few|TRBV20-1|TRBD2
CSARDLPSGNTGELFF
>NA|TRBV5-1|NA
CASSLAGLAYEQYF
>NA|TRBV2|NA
CASSEAGMVTEAFF
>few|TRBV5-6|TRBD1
CASSEATGGHYEQYF